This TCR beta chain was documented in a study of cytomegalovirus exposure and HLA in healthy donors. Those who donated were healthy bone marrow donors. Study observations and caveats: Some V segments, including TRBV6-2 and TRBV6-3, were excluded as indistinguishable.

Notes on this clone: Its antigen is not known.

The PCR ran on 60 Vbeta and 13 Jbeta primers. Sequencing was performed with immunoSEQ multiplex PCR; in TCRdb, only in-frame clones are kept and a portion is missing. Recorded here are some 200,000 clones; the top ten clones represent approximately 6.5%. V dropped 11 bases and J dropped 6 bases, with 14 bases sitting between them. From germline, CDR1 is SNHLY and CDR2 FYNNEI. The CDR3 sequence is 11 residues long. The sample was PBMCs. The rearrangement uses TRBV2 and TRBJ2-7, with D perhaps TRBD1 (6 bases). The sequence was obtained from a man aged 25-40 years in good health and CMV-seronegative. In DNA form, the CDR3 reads TGTGCCGAAGGGTCAGGGGCCGAGCAGTACTTC. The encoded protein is CAEGSGAEQYF. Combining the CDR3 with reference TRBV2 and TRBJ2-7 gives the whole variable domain EPEVTQTPSHQVTQMGQEVILRCVPISNHLYFYWYRQILGQKVEFLVSFYNNEISEKSEIFDDQFSVERPDGSNFTLKIRSTKLEDSAMYFCAEGSGAEQYFGPGTRLTVT.